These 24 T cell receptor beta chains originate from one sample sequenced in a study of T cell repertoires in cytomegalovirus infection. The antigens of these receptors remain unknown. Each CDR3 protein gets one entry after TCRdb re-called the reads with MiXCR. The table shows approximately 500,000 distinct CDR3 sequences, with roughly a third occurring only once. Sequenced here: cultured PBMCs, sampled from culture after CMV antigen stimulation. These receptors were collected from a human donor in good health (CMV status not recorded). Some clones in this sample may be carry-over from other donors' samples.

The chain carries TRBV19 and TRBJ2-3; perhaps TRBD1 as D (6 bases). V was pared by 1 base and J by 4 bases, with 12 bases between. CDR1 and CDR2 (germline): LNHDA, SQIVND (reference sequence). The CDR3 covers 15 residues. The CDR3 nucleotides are TGTGCCAGTAGTATAGCAGGGGCAGGGGCAGATACGCAGTATTTT. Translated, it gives CASSIAGAGADTQYF.

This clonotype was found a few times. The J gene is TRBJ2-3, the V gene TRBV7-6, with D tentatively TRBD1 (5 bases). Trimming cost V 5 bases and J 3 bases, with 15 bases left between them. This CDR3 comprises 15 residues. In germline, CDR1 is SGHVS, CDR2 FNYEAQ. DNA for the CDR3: TGTGCCAGCAGCCCCTCCCAGGGTTATACAGATACGCAGTATTTT. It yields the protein CASSPSQGYTDTQYF.

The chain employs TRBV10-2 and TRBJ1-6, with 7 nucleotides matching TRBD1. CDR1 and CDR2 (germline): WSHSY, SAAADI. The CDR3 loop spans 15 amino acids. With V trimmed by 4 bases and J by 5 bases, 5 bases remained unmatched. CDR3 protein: CASSGIGTDNSPLHF. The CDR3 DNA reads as TGCGCCAGCAGTGGTATTGGGACAGATAATTCACCCCTCCACTTT.

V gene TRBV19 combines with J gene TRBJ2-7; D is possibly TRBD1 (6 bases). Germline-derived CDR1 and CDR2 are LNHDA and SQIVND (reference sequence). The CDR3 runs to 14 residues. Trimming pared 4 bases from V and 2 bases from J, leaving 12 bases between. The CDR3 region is CASSNGQKPYEQYF. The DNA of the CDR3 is TGTGCCAGTAGTAACGGACAGAAACCCTACGAGCAGTACTTC.

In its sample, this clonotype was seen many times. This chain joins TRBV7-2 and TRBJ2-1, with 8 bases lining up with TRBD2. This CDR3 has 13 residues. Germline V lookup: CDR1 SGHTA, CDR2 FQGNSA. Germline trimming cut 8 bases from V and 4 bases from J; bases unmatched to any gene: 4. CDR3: CASDSGNYNEQFF. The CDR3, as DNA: TGTGCCAGCGATAGCGGGAATTACAATGAGCAGTTCTTC.

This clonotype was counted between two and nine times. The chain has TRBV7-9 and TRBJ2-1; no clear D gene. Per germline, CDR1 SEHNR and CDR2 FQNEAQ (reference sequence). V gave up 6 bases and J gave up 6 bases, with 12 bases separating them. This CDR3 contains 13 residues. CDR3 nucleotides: TGTGCCAGCAGGTGGCCGTGGGGCAATGAGCAGTTCTTC. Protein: CASRWPWGNEQFF. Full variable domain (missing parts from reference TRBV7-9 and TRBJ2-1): DTGVSQNPRHKITKRGQNVTFRCDPISEHNRLYWYRQTLGQGPEFLTYFQNEAQLEKSRLLSDRFSAERPKGSFSTLEIQRTEQGDSAMYLCASRWPWGNEQFFGPGTRLTVL.

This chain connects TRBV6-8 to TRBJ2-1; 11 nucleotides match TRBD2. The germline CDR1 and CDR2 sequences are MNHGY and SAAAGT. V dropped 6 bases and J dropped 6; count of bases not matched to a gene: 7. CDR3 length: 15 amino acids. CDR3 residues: CASRKLAGGPNEQFF. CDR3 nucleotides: TGTGCCAGCAGAAAGCTAGCGGGAGGCCCCAATGAGCAGTTCTTC.

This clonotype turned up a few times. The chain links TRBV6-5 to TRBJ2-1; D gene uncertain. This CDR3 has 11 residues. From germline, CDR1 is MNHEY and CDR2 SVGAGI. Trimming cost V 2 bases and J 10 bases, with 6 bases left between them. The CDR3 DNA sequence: TGTGCCAGCAGTTACCACCAAGAGCAGTTCTTC. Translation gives CASSYHQEQFF.

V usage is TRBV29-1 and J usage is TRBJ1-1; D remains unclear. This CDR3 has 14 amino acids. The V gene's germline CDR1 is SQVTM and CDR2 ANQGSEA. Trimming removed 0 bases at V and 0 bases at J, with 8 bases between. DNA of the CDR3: TGCAGCGTTGAAGAGGCCAGGTTGAACACTGAAGCTTTCTTT. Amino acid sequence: CSVEEARLNTEAFF.

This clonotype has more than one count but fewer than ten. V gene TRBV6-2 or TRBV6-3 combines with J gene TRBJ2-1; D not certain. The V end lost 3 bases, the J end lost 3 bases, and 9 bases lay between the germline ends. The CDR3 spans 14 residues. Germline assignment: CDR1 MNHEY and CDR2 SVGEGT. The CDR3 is CASSYFSLYNEQFF. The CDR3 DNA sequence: TGTGCCAGCAGTTATTTTTCTCTCTACAATGAGCAGTTCTTC.

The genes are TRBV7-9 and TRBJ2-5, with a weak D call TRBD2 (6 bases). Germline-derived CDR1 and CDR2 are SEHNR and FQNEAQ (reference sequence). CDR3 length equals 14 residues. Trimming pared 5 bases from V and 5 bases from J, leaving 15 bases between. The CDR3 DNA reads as TGTGCCAGCAGCGAGGCCGGGGGAGTGGAGACCCAGTACTTC. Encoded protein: CASSEAGGVETQYF. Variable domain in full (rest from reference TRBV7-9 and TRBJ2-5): DTGVSQNPRHKITKRGQNVTFRCDPISEHNRLYWYRQTLGQGPEFLTYFQNEAQLEKSRLLSDRFSAERPKGSFSTLEIQRTEQGDSAMYLCASSEAGGVETQYFGPGTRLLVL.

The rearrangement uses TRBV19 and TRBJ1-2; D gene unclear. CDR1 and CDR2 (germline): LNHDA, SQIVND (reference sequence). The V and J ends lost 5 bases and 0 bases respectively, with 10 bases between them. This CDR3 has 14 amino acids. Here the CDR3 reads CASSEAGSNYGYTF. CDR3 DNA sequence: TGTGCCAGTAGTGAGGCGGGGTCTAACTATGGCTACACCTTC.

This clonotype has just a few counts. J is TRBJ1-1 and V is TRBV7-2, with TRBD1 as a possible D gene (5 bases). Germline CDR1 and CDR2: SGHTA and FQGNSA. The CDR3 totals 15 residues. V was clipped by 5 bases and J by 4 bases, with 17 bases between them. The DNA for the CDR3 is TGTGCCAGCAGCCGTTTGGCGGCCGGGGGCACTGAAGCTTTCTTT. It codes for CASSRLAAGGTEAFF.

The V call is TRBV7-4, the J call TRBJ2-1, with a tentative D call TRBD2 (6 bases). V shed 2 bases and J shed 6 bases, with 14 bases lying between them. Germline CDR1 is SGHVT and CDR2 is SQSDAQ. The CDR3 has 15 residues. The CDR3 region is CASSLIAEPLNEQFF. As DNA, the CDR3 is TGTGCCAGCAGCTTAATAGCGGAGCCTCTCAATGAGCAGTTCTTC. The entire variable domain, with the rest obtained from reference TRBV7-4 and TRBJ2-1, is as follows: GAGVSQSPRYKVAKRGRDVALRCDSISGHVTLYWYRQTLGQGSEVLTYSQSDAQRDKSGRPSGRFSAERPERSVSTLKIQRTEQGDSAVYLCASSLIAEPLNEQFFGPGTRLTVL.

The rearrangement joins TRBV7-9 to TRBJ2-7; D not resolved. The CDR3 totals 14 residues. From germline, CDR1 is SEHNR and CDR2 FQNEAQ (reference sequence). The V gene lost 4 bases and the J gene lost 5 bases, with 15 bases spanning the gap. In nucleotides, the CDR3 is TGTGCCAGCAGCTCCCGGGTCCGCCCGGACGAGCAGTACTTC. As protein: CASSSRVRPDEQYF.

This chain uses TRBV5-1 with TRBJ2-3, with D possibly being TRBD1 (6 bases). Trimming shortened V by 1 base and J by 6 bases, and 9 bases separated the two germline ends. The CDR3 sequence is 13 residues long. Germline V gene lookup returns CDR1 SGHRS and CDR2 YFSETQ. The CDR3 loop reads CASSLNQGDTQYF. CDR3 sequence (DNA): TGCGCCAGCAGCTTGAACCAGGGGGATACGCAGTATTTT.

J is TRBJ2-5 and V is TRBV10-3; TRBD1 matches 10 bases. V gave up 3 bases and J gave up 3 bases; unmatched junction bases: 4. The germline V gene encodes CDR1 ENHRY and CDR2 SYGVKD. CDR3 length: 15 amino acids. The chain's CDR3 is CAISDIGQGEETQYF. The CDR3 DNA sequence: TGTGCCATCAGTGATATTGGACAGGGGGAAGAGACCCAGTACTTC.

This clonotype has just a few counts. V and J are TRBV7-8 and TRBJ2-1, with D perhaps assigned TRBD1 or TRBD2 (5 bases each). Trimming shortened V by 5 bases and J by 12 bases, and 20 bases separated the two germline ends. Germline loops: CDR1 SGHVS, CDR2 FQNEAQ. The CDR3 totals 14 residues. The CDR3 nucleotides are TGTGCCAGCAGCATCCTGTTAGATTCGGGACGGCAGTTCTTC. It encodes CASSILLDSGRQFF.

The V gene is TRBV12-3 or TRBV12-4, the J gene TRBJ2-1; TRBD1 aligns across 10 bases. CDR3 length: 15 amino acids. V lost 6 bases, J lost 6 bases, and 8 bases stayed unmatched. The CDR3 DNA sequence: TGTGCCAGCAGGAGTACCGGGACAGGGGTCAATGAGCAGTTCTTC. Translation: CASRSTGTGVNEQFF.

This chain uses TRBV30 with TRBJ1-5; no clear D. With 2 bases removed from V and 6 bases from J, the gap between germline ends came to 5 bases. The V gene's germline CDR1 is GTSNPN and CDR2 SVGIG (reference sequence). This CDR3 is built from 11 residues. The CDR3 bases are TGTGCCTGGAGTACCGGTCAGCCCCAGCATTTT. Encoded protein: CAWSTGQPQHF.

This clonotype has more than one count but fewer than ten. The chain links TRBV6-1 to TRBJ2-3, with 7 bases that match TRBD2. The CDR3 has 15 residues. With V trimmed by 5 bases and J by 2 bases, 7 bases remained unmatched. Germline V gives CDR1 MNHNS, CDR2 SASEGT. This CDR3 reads CASSLGGDTTDTQYF. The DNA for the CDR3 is TGTGCCAGCAGTTTGGGGGGGGATACCACAGATACGCAGTATTTT.

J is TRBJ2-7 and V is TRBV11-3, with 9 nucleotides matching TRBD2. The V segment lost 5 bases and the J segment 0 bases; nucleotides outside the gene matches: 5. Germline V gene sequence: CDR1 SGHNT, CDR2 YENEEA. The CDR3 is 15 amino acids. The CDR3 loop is CASSVSGSPSYEQYV. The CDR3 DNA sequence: TGTGCCAGCAGCGTTAGCGGGAGCCCCTCCTACGAGCAGTACGTC.

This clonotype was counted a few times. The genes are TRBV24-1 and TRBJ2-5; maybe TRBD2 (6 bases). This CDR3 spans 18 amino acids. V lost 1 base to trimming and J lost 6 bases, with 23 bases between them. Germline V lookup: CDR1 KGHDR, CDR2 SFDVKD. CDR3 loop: CATSDFPRVHGRGQTQYF. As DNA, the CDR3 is TGTGCCACCAGTGATTTCCCTAGGGTTCACGGGAGAGGGCAGACCCAGTACTTC.

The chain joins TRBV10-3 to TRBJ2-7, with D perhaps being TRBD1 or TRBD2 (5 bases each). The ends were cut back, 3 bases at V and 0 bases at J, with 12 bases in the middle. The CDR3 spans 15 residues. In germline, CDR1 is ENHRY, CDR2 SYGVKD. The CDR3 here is CAISEGRGDSYEQYF. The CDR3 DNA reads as TGTGCCATCAGTGAAGGAAGAGGGGACTCCTACGAGCAGTACTTC.